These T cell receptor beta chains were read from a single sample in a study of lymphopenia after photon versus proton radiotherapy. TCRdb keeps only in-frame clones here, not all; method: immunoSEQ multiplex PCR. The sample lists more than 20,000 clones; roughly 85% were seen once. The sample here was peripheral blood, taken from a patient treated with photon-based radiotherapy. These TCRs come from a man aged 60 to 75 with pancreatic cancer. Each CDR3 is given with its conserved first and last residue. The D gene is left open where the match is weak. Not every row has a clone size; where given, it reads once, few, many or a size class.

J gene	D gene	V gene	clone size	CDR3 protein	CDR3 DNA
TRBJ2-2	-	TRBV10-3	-	CAISESVQNTGELFF	TGTGCCATCAGTGAGTCGGTGCAGAACACCGGGGAGCTGTTTTTT
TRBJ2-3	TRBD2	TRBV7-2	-	CASRWGSGGADTQYF	TGTGCCAGCAGGTGGGGAAGCGGGGGGGCAGATACGCAGTATTTT
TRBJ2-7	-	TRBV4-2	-	CASSQDLTARQYF	TGTGCCAGCAGCCAAGATTTAACGGCCCGGCAGTACTTC
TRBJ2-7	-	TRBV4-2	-	CASSSGPLGDPYEQYF	TGTGCCAGCAGCTCGGGGCCATTGGGGGACCCTTACGAGCAGTACTTC
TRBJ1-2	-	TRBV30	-	CAWIAARTPTHYGYTF	TGTGCCTGGATTGCCGCAAGGACCCCGACACACTATGGCTACACCTTC
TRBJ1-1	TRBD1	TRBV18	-	CASSPGQGSFYAFF	TGTGCCAGCTCCCCCGGACAGGGGTCATTTTACGCTTTCTTT
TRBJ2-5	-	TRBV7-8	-	CASSVGLSQETQYF	TGTGCCAGCAGCGTGGGCCTCAGTCAAGAGACCCAGTACTTC
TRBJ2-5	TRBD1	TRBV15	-	CATSARRQGQETQYF	TGTGCCACCAGCGCACGACGACAGGGGCAAGAGACCCAGTACTTC
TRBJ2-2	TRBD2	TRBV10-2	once	CASSGLAGVTGELFF	TGCGCCAGCAGTGGACTAGCGGGGGTTACCGGGGAGCTGTTTTTT
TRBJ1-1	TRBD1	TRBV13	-	CASSFPYGTGSTEAFF	TGTGCCAGCAGCTTCCCTTACGGGACAGGGAGCACTGAAGCTTTCTTT
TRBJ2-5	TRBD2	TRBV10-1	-	CASSRLAGGETQETQYF	TGCGCCAGCTCCAGACTAGCGGGGGGAGAAACACAAGAGACCCAGTACTTC
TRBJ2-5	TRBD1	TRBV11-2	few	CASSSSLVSGTGQETQYF	TGTGCCAGCAGCTCGTCACTAGTTTCTGGGACAGGACAAGAGACCCAGTACTTC
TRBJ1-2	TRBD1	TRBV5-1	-	CASRAQGTGTHGYTF	TGCGCCAGCAGGGCGCAGGGGACAGGGACCCATGGCTACACCTTC
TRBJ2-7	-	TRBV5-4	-	CASSLALGEQYF	TGTGCCAGCAGCTTGGCTTTGGGGGAGCAGTACTTC
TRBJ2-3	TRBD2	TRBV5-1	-	CASSFQPSGGTDTQYF	TGCGCCAGCAGCTTCCAGCCTAGCGGGGGCACAGATACGCAGTATTTT
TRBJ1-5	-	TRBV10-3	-	CAISEGGAGQPQHF	TGTGCCATCAGTGAGGGGGGCGCGGGTCAGCCCCAGCATTTT
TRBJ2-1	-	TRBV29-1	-	CSALQASLTYNEQFF	TGCAGCGCCCTACAGGCGTCTCTTACCTACAATGAGCAGTTCTTC
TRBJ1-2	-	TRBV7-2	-	CASSETGGYGYTF	TGTGCCAGCAGCGAGACAGGTGGCTATGGCTACACCTTC
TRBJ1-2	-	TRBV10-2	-	CASSEFGPGSFYGYTF	TGCGCCAGCAGTGAGTTTGGTCCCGGGTCGTTCTATGGCTACACCTTC
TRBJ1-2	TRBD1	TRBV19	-	CASSDPGQGYGYTF	TGTGCCAGTAGTGACCCGGGACAGGGATATGGCTACACCTTC
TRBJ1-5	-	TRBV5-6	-	CASSFRFNQPQHF	TGTGCCAGCAGCTTCAGGTTCAATCAGCCCCAGCATTTT
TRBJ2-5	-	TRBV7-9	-	CASSLWGDAETQYF	TGTGCCAGCAGCTTGTGGGGGGACGCAGAGACCCAGTACTTC
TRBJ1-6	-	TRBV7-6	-	CASSSSQGNSPLHF	TGTGCCAGCAGCTCGAGTCAGGGGAATTCACCCCTCCACTTT
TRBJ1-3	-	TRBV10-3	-	CAISANHPSGNTIYF	TGTGCCATCAGTGCCAACCATCCCTCTGGAAACACCATATATTTT
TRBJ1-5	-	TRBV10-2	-	CASSGRNQPQHF	TGCGCCAGCAGTGGCAGGAATCAGCCCCAGCATTTT
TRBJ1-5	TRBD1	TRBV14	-	CASSQGTGRGQPQHF	TGTGCCAGCAGCCAAGGGACAGGGAGAGGTCAGCCCCAGCATTTT
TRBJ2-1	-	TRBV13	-	CASSLERSSYNEQFF	TGTGCCAGCAGCTTAGAAAGGAGCTCCTACAATGAGCAGTTCTTC
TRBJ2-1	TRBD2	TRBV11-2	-	CASSLAGAGGLEQFF	TGTGCCAGCAGCTTAGCCGGGGCGGGGGGTCTTGAGCAGTTCTTC
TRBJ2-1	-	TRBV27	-	CASSTTRYIMWQFF	TGTGCCAGCAGTACCACCCGATACATTATGTGGCAGTTCTTC
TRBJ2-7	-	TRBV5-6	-	CASSFRDGHYEQYF	TGTGCCAGCAGCTTCCGGGACGGACACTACGAGCAGTACTTC
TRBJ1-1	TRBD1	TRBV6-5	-	CASRLGTGITEAFF	TGTGCCAGCAGACTTGGGACAGGGATCACTGAAGCTTTCTTT
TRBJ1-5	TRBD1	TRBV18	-	CASSPLRVDRVGNQPQHF	TGTGCCAGCTCACCCCTAAGGGTTGACAGGGTCGGCAATCAGCCCCAGCATTTT
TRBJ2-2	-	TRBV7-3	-	CASSLNTGELFF	TGTGCCAGCAGCCTCAACACCGGGGAGCTGTTTTTT